Reported below is one T cell receptor beta chain. The antigen it recognizes is unknown. Within one base of it there is no much larger clone, and no base qualities were kept. Library preparation employed the immunoSEQ multiplex PCR assay. Drawn from immuneACCESS, this table holds only the in-frame rearrangements with V and J called that TCRdb kept. Clones are partly lost; checked studies trace under half to an unresolved V gene and leave the rest unexplained. Recorded for this sample are roughly 48,000 clones; approximately 92% of them occurred a single time. The ten most abundant clones make up less than 0.25% of the sample. This record belongs to a study of T cell changes during pregnancy in multiple sclerosis (dated by TCRdb to about 2019). Background for the entire study: The study looked at changes in the T cell repertoire across pregnancy in women with multiple sclerosis.

The TCR originated in a female donor with multiple sclerosis, enrolled in a pregnancy study. The sequencing used CD4+ T cells from peripheral blood mononuclear cells, collected in the third trimester of pregnancy.

The CDR3 reads CASSMGPDLSIDTQYF. The nucleotide sequence reads TGTGCCAGTAGTATGGGCCCTGACCTCTCTATTGATACGCAGTATTTT. The V gene is TRBV19 and the J gene is TRBJ2-3, with the identity of the D gene unclear. The germline V gene (reference sequence) provides CDR1 LNHDA and CDR2 SQIVND. The junction shows trimming of 3 bases on V and 6 bases on J, plus 19 bases between the germline ends. From its cysteine to its phenylalanine, the CDR3 spans 16 amino acids. The only DNA kept is the CDR3, 48 bases in frame from the first base.